This passage covers 21 T cell receptor beta chains from one sample sequenced in a study of blood T cell repertoires in COVID-19. TCRdb keeps only in-frame clones here, not all; method: immunoSEQ multiplex PCR. The data show 400,000 to 450,000 clones, with 89% seen just once and approximately 1.5% held by the top ten. The sequenced sample was peripheral blood. The receptors here all came from a woman aged 40 to 50 with COVID-19, enrolled during active disease.

The chain uses TRBV7-2 and TRBJ2-7; 8 nucleotides line up with TRBD1. The CDR3 loop spans 15 amino acids. V trimming: 4 bases; J trimming: 0 bases; junction bases outside the gene matches: 5. Germline V gene sequence: CDR1 SGHTA, CDR2 FQGNSA. In nucleotides, the CDR3 is TGTGCCAGCAGCTCGACAGGGGTCAGCTCCTACGAGCAGTACTTC. Its translation: CASSSTGVSSYEQYF.

CDR3 sequence (DNA): TGTGCCAGCAGTTTTGACGGGGATTCACCGTACTACGAGCAGTACTTC. Its translation is CASSFDGDSPYYEQYF. The chain combines TRBV27 with TRBJ2-7, with a possible D match to TRBD2 (5 bases). CDR1 and CDR2 (germline): MNHEY, SMNVEV (reference sequence). V was clipped by 3 bases and J by 3 bases, with 18 bases between them. The CDR3 sequence is 16 residues long.

The J gene is TRBJ1-6, the V gene TRBV28; TRBD1 agrees at 7 bases. Germline CDR1 reads MDHEN; CDR2 reads SYDVKM. The CDR3 loop spans 16 amino acids. The V gene end was trimmed by 7 bases and the J gene end by 5 bases; junction bases not matched to a gene: 11. The CDR3 reads CASIMGTGQNNSPLHF. Written as DNA, the CDR3 is TGTGCCAGCATTATGGGAACGGGACAGAATAATTCACCCCTCCACTTT.

This clone was counted once. V is TRBV6-5 and J is TRBJ1-5; D not resolved. CDR3 length: 15 amino acids. Trimming shortened V by 0 bases and J by 6 bases, and 12 bases separated the two germline ends. The germline CDR1 and CDR2 sequences are MNHEY and SVGAGI. The CDR3 DNA reads TGTGCCAGCAGTTACTCGTACGAGGCGGGTCAGCCCCAGCATTTT. Amino acids: CASSYSYEAGQPQHF.

This sequence joins TRBV6-2 or TRBV6-3 and TRBJ2-7; D gene ambiguous. Germline loops: CDR1 MNHEY, CDR2 SVGEGT. The CDR3 is made up of 16 amino acids. The V gene lost 6 bases and the J gene lost 2 bases, with 20 bases spanning the gap. CDR3 sequence reads: CASSSPHKTPTYEQYF. In nucleotides, the CDR3 is TGTGCCAGCAGCTCCCCCCACAAGACTCCTACCTACGAGCAGTACTTC.

The chain has TRBV7-8 and TRBJ2-3; D ambiguous. The CDR3 consists of 13 residues. The ends were cut back, 5 bases at V and 6 bases at J, with 12 bases in the middle. The germline CDR1 and CDR2 sequences are SGHVS and FQNEAQ. The CDR3 DNA reads TGTGCCAGCAGCCGAAATTCTAGGGATACGCAGTATTTT. This translates into CASSRNSRDTQYF. The full variable domain, with the rest looked up from reference TRBV7-8 and TRBJ2-3, is GAGVSQSPRYKVAKRGQDVALRCDPISGHVSLFWYQQALGQGPEFLTYFQNEAQLDKSGLPSDRFFAERPEGSVSTLKIQRTQQEDSAVYLCASSRNSRDTQYFGPGTRLTVL.

The chain combines TRBV7-9 with TRBJ2-7; 11 nucleotides agree with TRBD2. V shed 1 base, J shed 7 bases, and the junction held 6 bases outside the gene matches. The CDR3 consists of 15 residues. CDR1 is SEHNR and CDR2 is FQNEAQ in the germline V gene (reference sequence). In nucleotides, the CDR3 is TGTGCCAGCAGCTTAGTGGGCCTAGCGGGGGGAGAGCAGTACTTC. Residues: CASSLVGLAGGEQYF.

The rearrangement uses TRBV2 and TRBJ1-6; D is undetermined. Trimming took 1 base from V and 6 from J, leaving 10 bases between them. Germline lookup yields CDR1 SNHLY and CDR2 FYNNEI. The length of the CDR3 is 15 residues. CDR3 in amino acids: CASSEGGRFNSPLHF. The CDR3 bases are TGTGCCAGCAGTGAAGGCGGAAGATTTAATTCACCCCTCCACTTT.

The J gene is TRBJ1-2, the V gene TRBV4-3; 8 bases map to TRBD1. This CDR3 contains 16 residues. V lost 1 base, J lost 4 bases, and 8 bases stayed unmatched. The germline V gene encodes CDR1 LGHNA and CDR2 YSLEER. CDR3 residues: CASSQASQGAGYGYTF. The CDR3 DNA reads as TGCGCCAGCAGCCAAGCCTCCCAGGGGGCAGGCTATGGCTACACCTTC.

In DNA form, the CDR3 reads TGCGCCAGCAGCACTATCCCAGGGAGGGGAGAAAAACTGTTTTTT. Protein sequence: CASSTIPGRGEKLFF. This chain joins TRBV5-1 and TRBJ1-4; tentatively, D is TRBD1 (5 bases). Germline assignment: CDR1 SGHRS and CDR2 YFSETQ. This CDR3 is 15 amino acids long. V was clipped by 4 bases and J by 8 bases, with 18 bases between them.

The rearrangement links TRBV20-1 to TRBJ2-3, with 7 bases aligning to TRBD2. This CDR3 comprises 14 residues. V trimming: 3 bases; J trimming: 2 bases; junction bases outside the gene matches: 5. The germline V gene has CDR1 DFQATT and CDR2 SNEGSKA (reference sequence). The CDR3 sequence is CSASWLADTDTQYF. The CDR3 region has the DNA TGCAGTGCTAGTTGGCTAGCGGACACAGATACGCAGTATTTT.

This clone was counted only a few times. The V call is TRBV10-3, the J call TRBJ1-5; 11 bases agree with TRBD1. The V and J ends lost 6 bases and 3 bases, in that order; junction bases with no gene match: 1. CDR3 length equals 14 residues. Looked up from germline, CDR1 is ENHRY and CDR2 is SYGVKD. Here the CDR3 reads CAISGQGANQPQHF. For the CDR3, the DNA is TGTGCCATCAGCGGACAGGGGGCCAATCAGCCCCAGCATTTT.

The rearrangement uses TRBV28 and TRBJ2-1; TRBD1 matches at 9 bases. Germline CDR1 reads MDHEN; CDR2 reads SYDVKM. The trim removed 11 bases at V and 6 bases at J, leaving 8 bases unmatched. This CDR3 has 13 amino acids. The CDR3 spells CAFRDRVINEQFF. In DNA form, the CDR3 reads TGTGCCTTCCGGGACAGGGTGATCAATGAGCAGTTCTTC. Using reference TRBV28 and TRBJ2-1 for the parts outside the CDR3, the full variable domain is DVKVTQSSRYLVKRTGEKVFLECVQDMDHENMFWYRQDPGLGLRLIYFSYDVKMKEKGDIPEGYSVSREKKERFSLILESASTNQTSMYLCAFRDRVINEQFFGPGTRLTVL.

This clone has only a few counts. The CDR3 region is CASRDRVLLGEQYF. For the CDR3, the DNA is TGTGCCAGCCGGGACAGGGTTTTATTGGGCGAGCAGTACTTC. The chain joins TRBV6-5 to TRBJ2-7; TRBD1 aligns across 9 bases. Germline lookup yields CDR1 MNHEY and CDR2 SVGAGI. This CDR3 comprises 14 residues. The J segment lost 6 bases and the V segment lost 8 bases, leaving 11 bases of the junction unmatched.

V gene TRBV28 combines with J gene TRBJ1-2; 7 bases agree with TRBD1. CDR3 length: 15 residues. The germline gives CDR1 MDHEN, CDR2 SYDVKM. After removal of 4 bases from V and 6 bases from J, the junction contained 11 bases not matched to a gene. The CDR3 bases are TGTGCCAGCAGTTCAACGACAGGGCCCGGGAATGGCTACACCTTC. Amino acids: CASSSTTGPGNGYTF.

This clone has only a few counts. The rearrangement links TRBV18 to TRBJ1-6; 7 bases map to TRBD1. Germline CDR1 reads KGHSH; CDR2 reads LQKENI. The V segment lost 3 bases and the J segment 10 bases; nucleotides outside the gene matches: 9. There are 15 residues in the CDR3. The CDR3 bases are TGTGCCAGCTCACCGCGGGACAGCGGTAACTCACCCCTCCACTTT. This encodes CASSPRDSGNSPLHF.

The chain joins TRBV10-3 to TRBJ1-2; the D gene is possibly TRBD1 (5 bases). With 8 bases removed from V and 6 bases from J, the gap between germline ends came to 16 bases. The CDR3 contains 13 residues. The germline gives CDR1 ENHRY, CDR2 SYGVKD. CDR3 nucleotide sequence: TGTGCCATCCCCCTAGGAGGGGTCCATGGCTACACCTTC. Protein: CAIPLGGVHGYTF.

As regards this clone: Other DNA sequences in this sample translate to the same CDR3. V is TRBV28 and J is TRBJ1-4, with a tentative D call TRBD1 (6 bases). The CDR3 is 15 amino acids. The V end lost 2 bases, the J end lost 0 bases, and 7 bases lay between the germline ends. Germline assignment: CDR1 MDHEN and CDR2 SYDVKM. The CDR3 DNA follows: TGTGCCAGCAGTTTAGGGGGCGCAACTAATGAAAAACTGTTTTTT. This sequence encodes CASSLGGATNEKLFF.

The CDR3 coding sequence is TGTGCCAGCAGCCCGCGGGAGTCACCCCTCCACTTT. Its protein product is CASSPRESPLHF. This chain uses TRBV7-3 with TRBJ1-6, with D hard to call. Germline assignment: CDR1 SGHTA and CDR2 FQGTGA. The CDR3 has 12 residues. V lost 5 bases and J 10 bases, leaving 9 bases between the germline ends.

The chain recombines TRBV19 with TRBJ1-2; D is perhaps TRBD1 (6 bases). Germline V gene sequence: CDR1 LNHDA, CDR2 SQIVND (reference sequence). This CDR3 comprises 12 residues. V lost 3 bases and J 8 bases, leaving 10 bases between the germline ends. The CDR3 loop reads CASSILGGGYTF. The CDR3 DNA is TGTGCCAGTAGTATCCTAGGGGGAGGCTACACCTTC.

The chain combines TRBV18 with TRBJ2-2, with 13 bases matching TRBD2. There are 13 residues in the CDR3. The V and J ends lost 5 bases and 11 bases, in that order; junction bases with no gene match: 2. CDR1 is KGHSH and CDR2 is LQKENI in the germline V gene. CDR3 sequence reads: CASSRLAGGELFF. In nucleotides, the CDR3 is TGTGCCAGCTCAAGACTAGCGGGAGGAGAGCTGTTTTTT.